The 16 T cell receptor beta chains below were found in one sample sequenced in a study of blood T cells in healthy people across ages. Then a second PCR, running roughly 6 to 11 cycles, was carried out with a sample-barcoded 5' primer and a J-beta primer mix. Each CDR3 protein gets one entry after TCRdb re-called the 5' RACE reads with MiXCR. This sample has about 1,800,000 distinct CDR3 sequences, with 28% found just once. Sample: blood. Receptor source: a woman between 25 and 40 years old in good health.

This clonotype was found a few times. The rearrangement joins TRBV18 to TRBJ2-1; the D is unclear. Trimming shortened V by 5 bases and J by 9 bases, and 11 bases separated the two germline ends. This CDR3 spans 12 amino acids. Germline CDR1 reads KGHSH; CDR2 reads LQKENI. The CDR3 is CASSTGQGEQFF. In DNA form, the CDR3 reads TGTGCCAGCTCAACGGGTCAAGGTGAGCAGTTCTTC.

This clonotype was seen only a few times. J is TRBJ2-5 and V is TRBV12-3 or TRBV12-4; 8 bases agree with TRBD1. V gave up 5 bases and J gave up 5 bases; unmatched junction bases: 7. The CDR3 covers 14 residues. CDR3 sequence reads: CASSPPTGAETQYF. The CDR3 coding sequence is TGTGCCAGCAGTCCCCCGACAGGGGCTGAGACCCAGTACTTC.

V gene TRBV20-1 combines with J gene TRBJ2-3; perhaps TRBD2 as D (5 bases). V was clipped by 6 bases and J by 4 bases, with 8 bases between them. Germline V gene lookup returns CDR1 DFQATT and CDR2 SNEGSKA (reference sequence). CDR3 length: 11 residues. The CDR3 nucleotides are TGCAGTGCGAGGGAGCCAGATACGCAGTATTTT. This encodes CSAREPDTQYF.

The chain carries TRBV12-3 or TRBV12-4 and TRBJ2-1, with D perhaps TRBD2 (6 bases). Trimming took 4 bases from V and 5 from J, leaving 21 bases between them. This CDR3 has 17 residues. CDR3 nucleotide sequence: TGTGCCAGCAGTTCCGGACTGGGGAGGTCCCAGGACAATGAGCAGTTCTTC. Translation gives CASSSGLGRSQDNEQFF.

The chain joins TRBV3-1 to TRBJ2-7; D perhaps matches TRBD1 (5 bases). The CDR3 extends over 14 amino acids. The V gene's germline CDR1 is LGHDT and CDR2 YNNKEL (reference sequence). Trimming left V 5 bases short and J 8 bases short, with 19 bases between. The CDR3 bases are TGTGCCAGCAGCTCCCTCGACAGACTTGCAAAGCAGTACTTC. Translation: CASSSLDRLAKQYF.

The gene calls are TRBV2 and TRBJ2-1, with D possibly matching TRBD2 (5 bases). Germline CDR1 SNHLY, CDR2 FYNNEI. The CDR3 spans 17 residues. Trimming stripped 4 bases from V and 0 bases from J, with 16 bases between. The CDR3 protein is CASSGGERGRSYNEQFF. The CDR3 nucleotides read TGTGCCAGCAGTGGGGGAGAGAGAGGGCGCTCCTACAATGAGCAGTTCTTC.

With respect to this clonotype: An end of the junction does not agree with germline; a read error may underlie this. The chain's CDR3 is CANSLVGLSGANYGYTF. CDR3 nucleotides: TGTGCCAACAGTTTAGTCGGGTTATCAGGGGCTAACTATGGCTACACCTTC. The chain has TRBV12-3 or TRBV12-4 and TRBJ1-2, with D perhaps TRBD1 (6 bases). This CDR3 contains 17 residues.

As regards this clonotype: A much more abundant neighbour one base away suggests this may be a read error. The chain is built from TRBV4-2 and TRBJ2-7; D is undetermined. The germline V gene encodes CDR1 LGHNA and CDR2 YNFKEQ. The CDR3 contains 15 residues. The CDR3 here is CASSQGGSITYGQYF. The CDR3 DNA follows: TGTGCCAGCAGCCAAGGGGGATCGATAACCTACGGGCAGTACTTC.

This CDR3 is CASSNLWDRDQPQHF. The CDR3 coding sequence is TGTGCCAGCAGCAACCTTTGGGACCGCGATCAGCCCCAGCATTTT. The rearrangement uses TRBV6-5 and TRBJ1-5; D possibly corresponds to TRBD1 (5 bases). Germline CDR1 and CDR2: MNHEY and SVGAGI. CDR3 length: 15 amino acids. V was clipped by 6 bases and J by 5 bases, with 17 bases between them.

The chain combines TRBV20-1 with TRBJ2-1, with D possibly being TRBD1 or TRBD2 (5 bases each). The length of the CDR3 is 11 residues. V dropped 1 base and J dropped 14 bases, with 12 bases sitting between them. The germline gives CDR1 DFQATT, CDR2 SNEGSKA (reference sequence). CDR3 in DNA: TGCAGTGCTAGAGGGGGGTTTCAAGAGTTCTTC. It yields the protein CSARGGFQEFF.

This clonotype was seen at least ten times. The CDR3 reads CASRGRQETYEQYF. CDR3 DNA sequence: TGTGCCAGCAGGGGCCGACAGGAGACCTACGAGCAGTACTTC. This rearrangement joins TRBV28 to TRBJ2-7; possible D gene TRBD1, 6 bases. This CDR3 is 14 amino acids long. Germline V gives CDR1 MDHEN, CDR2 SYDVKM. V gave up 6 bases and J gave up 2 bases, with 14 bases separating them.

With regard to this clonotype: This clone may be a read error of a much larger clone one base away. The V call is TRBV20-1, the J call TRBJ2-7; D is perhaps TRBD1 (6 bases). From germline, CDR1 is DFQATT and CDR2 SNEGSKA (reference sequence). V lost 6 bases and J 7 bases, leaving 19 bases between the germline ends. The CDR3 has 13 residues. The CDR3 is CSARDTYYNEQYF. CDR3 nucleotides: TGCAGTGCAAGGGACACCTACTACAATGAGCAGTACTTC.

This clonotype occurred many times. The rearrangement links TRBV7-9 to TRBJ2-5; 8 positions match TRBD1. Trimming cost V 5 bases and J 5 bases; bases outside gene matches: 7. The CDR3 consists of 14 residues. CDR1 SEHNR and CDR2 FQNEAQ come from the germline V gene (reference sequence). The CDR3 spells CASSAPTGDETQYF. In DNA, the CDR3 is TGTGCCAGCAGCGCCCCGACAGGGGACGAGACCCAGTACTTC.

The chain recombines TRBV20-1 with TRBJ2-1; tentative D call: TRBD1 (6 bases). Germline-derived CDR1 and CDR2 are DFQATT and SNEGSKA (reference sequence). The V end lost 2 bases, the J end lost 6 bases, and 14 bases lay between the germline ends. This CDR3 contains 14 residues. Here the CDR3 reads CSARRGQSFNEQFF. As DNA, the CDR3 is TGCAGTGCTAGACGCGGACAGAGCTTCAATGAGCAGTTCTTC.

This chain links TRBV7-9 with TRBJ1-4; possible D gene TRBD1, 6 bases. This CDR3 is built from 15 residues. V was pared by 1 base and J by 4 bases, with 10 bases between. Germline V CDR1 and CDR2: SEHNR, FQNEAQ (reference sequence). CDR3 nucleotide sequence: TGTGCCAGCAGCTTAGAGGGGGAGATTAATGAAAAACTGTTTTTT. Translating it yields CASSLEGEINEKLFF.

This clonotype appeared a few times. The J gene is TRBJ2-1, the V gene TRBV6-1; 7 nucleotides match TRBD2. The V gene end was trimmed by 8 bases and the J gene end by 4 bases; junction bases not matched to a gene: 5. CDR1 MNHNS and CDR2 SASEGT come from the germline V gene. The CDR3 consists of 13 residues. CDR3 region: CASLGLGYNEQFF. CDR3 sequence (DNA): TGTGCCAGCCTAGGACTAGGTTACAATGAGCAGTTCTTC.